These T cell receptor beta chains were read from a single sample in a study of human T cells and chemical hapten exposure. Each CDR3 protein gets one entry after TCRdb re-called the RACE reads with MiXCR. This sample has some 60,000 distinct CDR3 sequences; about an eighth occur once, and the top ten carry roughly 2.4%. Here the sequenced sample was whole blood, taken in connection with sensitization to the hapten diphenylcyclopropenone (DPC). Receptor source: a man in his thirties or forties with alopecia areata. Some clones in this sample may be carry-over from other donors' samples. Both conserved end residues are part of each CDR3. Fields, in order: CDR3 protein, CDR3 DNA, D gene, clone size, J gene, V gene. The D gene is left open where the match is weak. Clone size, where shown, is once, few, many, or a class for clones that have expanded.

CATSRSNYGYTF	TGTGCCACCAGCCGATCCAACTATGGCTACACCTTC	.	many	TRBJ1-2	TRBV2
CASSQDTGANVLTF	TGTGCCAGCAGCCAAGATACCGGGGCCAACGTCCTGACTTTC	.	.	TRBJ2-6	TRBV7-6
CASSSGGQLNTGELFF	TGCGCCAGCAGCTCCGGAGGACAGCTGAACACCGGGGAGCTGTTTTTT	.	.	TRBJ2-2	TRBV5-1
CSAREITGVRGYTF	TGCAGTGCTAGAGAGATCACAGGGGTTCGTGGCTACACCTTC	TRBD1	few	TRBJ1-2	TRBV20-1
CASSNNLGGLATEAFF	TGTGCCAGCAGCAACAATTTGGGGGGGCTGGCAACTGAAGCTTTCTTT	.	many	TRBJ1-1	TRBV7-3
CASSSSGGFERPQHF	TGTGCCAGCAGTTCCTCAGGGGGTTTCGAGCGGCCCCAGCATTTT	TRBD1	.	TRBJ1-5	TRBV28
CSVVVAVSGEQFF	TGCAGCGTTGTGGTAGCGGTCTCGGGTGAGCAGTTCTTC	.	many	TRBJ2-1	TRBV29-1
CASSYLLRGRSTSTDTQYF	TGTGCCAGCAGTTACTTATTGAGAGGGCGATCCACTAGCACAGATACGCAGTATTTT	.	many	TRBJ2-3	TRBV6-2/TRBV6-3
CASSDLVSSYNEQFF	TGCGCCAGCAGTGACTTGGTCAGCTCCTACAATGAGCAGTTCTTC	.	few	TRBJ2-1	TRBV10-2
CASSPSHSSYEQYF	TGTGCCAGCAGTCCTTCGCACAGCTCCTACGAGCAGTACTTC	.	many	TRBJ2-7	TRBV12-3/TRBV12-4
CASRGQGPGANVLTF	TGTGCCAGCAGAGGACAGGGTCCCGGGGCCAACGTCCTGACTTTC	TRBD1	.	TRBJ2-6	TRBV28
CASSRGTFITGELFF	TGTGCCAGCTCTCGAGGGACGTTTATCACCGGGGAGCTGTTTTTT	.	.	TRBJ2-2	TRBV18
CASSPGQDYGYTF	TGTGCCAGCTCCCCGGGACAGGACTATGGCTACACCTTC	TRBD1	few	TRBJ1-2	TRBV18
CASSSQLVPETQYF	TGTGCCAGCAGCTCCCAACTAGTCCCCGAGACCCAGTACTTC	.	many	TRBJ2-5	TRBV7-6
CASSQGGDSYEQYF	TGTGCCAGCAGCCAAGGGGGGGACAGCTACGAGCAGTACTTC	.	many	TRBJ2-7	TRBV4-2
CAIMGRNNSPLHF	TGTGCCATCATGGGGCGCAATAATTCACCCCTCCACTTT	.	many	TRBJ1-6	TRBV10-3
CASTPGGSSYNEQFF	TGTGCCAGCACCCCTGGGGGGAGCTCCTACAATGAGCAGTTCTTC	.	.	TRBJ2-1	TRBV9
CASSSRAGGYTDTQYF	TGTGCCAGCAGTTCCCGAGCGGGGGGCTACACAGATACGCAGTATTTT	TRBD2	.	TRBJ2-3	TRBV7-2
CAISDPRHTNTGELFF	TGTGCCATCAGTGACCCCCGGCACACGAACACCGGGGAGCTGTTTTTT	.	.	TRBJ2-2	TRBV10-3
CSATGGGNYGYTF	TGCAGCGCCACAGGGGGCGGAAACTATGGCTACACCTTC	TRBD1	many	TRBJ1-2	TRBV29-1
CASKQGYQPQHF	TGTGCCAGCAAGCAGGGTTATCAGCCCCAGCATTTT	.	.	TRBJ1-5	TRBV27
CSAREQTYEQYF	TGCAGTGCTAGAGAACAGACCTACGAGCAGTACTTC	.	many	TRBJ2-7	TRBV20-1
CASSDRWDPSTDTQYF	TGTGCCAGCAGCGATCGATGGGACCCCAGCACAGATACGCAGTATTTT	.	.	TRBJ2-3	TRBV7-9
CSVEGDSLEAFF	TGCAGCGTTGAAGGGGACAGCCTGGAAGCTTTCTTT	TRBD1	.	TRBJ1-1	TRBV29-1
CAISDRRDGNEQFF	TGTGCCATCAGTGACCGACGGGACGGGAATGAGCAGTTCTTC	.	.	TRBJ2-1	TRBV10-3
CSVEGTVLNTEAFF	TGCAGCGTCGAAGGGACGGTTCTTAACACTGAAGCTTTCTTT	.	few	TRBJ1-1	TRBV29-1
CASSWSAPPGEKLFF	TGTGCCAGCAGTTGGTCGGCCCCGCCGGGGGAAAAACTGTTTTTT	.	few	TRBJ1-4	TRBV12-3/TRBV12-4
CASRGLAANVLTF	TGCGCCAGCAGGGGACTAGCGGCCAACGTCCTGACTTTC	TRBD2	.	TRBJ2-6	TRBV5-1
CASSYSRQGSYEQYF	TGTGCCAGCAGTTACTCGAGACAGGGCTCCTACGAGCAGTACTTC	TRBD1	many	TRBJ2-7	TRBV6-2/TRBV6-3
CASSEGRRGNTEAFF	TGTGCCAGCAGCGAGGGGAGACGGGGGAACACTGAAGCTTTCTTT	.	many	TRBJ1-1	TRBV9
CASKKEGYTEAFF	TGTGCCAGCAAAAAGGAGGGCTACACTGAAGCTTTCTTT	.	few	TRBJ1-1	TRBV7-3